This T cell receptor (beta chain) is from a study of vaccination effects on CD4 cells after COVID-19. Overall study results and limits: In the late period after vaccination, infection- and vaccine-induced clones contracted markedly. Convalescent patients were scarce, and early post-infection timepoints were absent.

Profiled with immunoSEQ multiplex PCR; TCRdb holds only in-frame clones, not every one. Of tens of thousands of clones detected, around 74% appear once; the ten largest clones hold 0.85% to 1.2%. CDR3 length: 14 residues. V was pared by 5 bases and J by 6 bases, with 13 bases between. Germline-derived CDR1 and CDR2 are WNHNN and SYGVQD (reference sequence). Sequencing in the ViraFEST assay came after antigen-specific CD4+ T cells had been expanded with viral peptide pools, which were used to stimulate PBMC. It was after roughly ten days of culture that CD4+ T cells were isolated. Each participant was given two doses of one vaccine (BNT162b2 or mRNA-1273). Both day 3 and day 7 saw half the medium replaced with IL-2 medium. This clone was observed a few times. As yet, its antigen is unknown.

The chain carries TRBV10-1 and TRBJ2-2, with D perhaps given as TRBD1 or TRBD2 (5 bases each). This specimen was CD4+ T cells from PBMCs cultured with HCoV-OC43 spike peptides, taken after COVID-19 vaccination. Described subset: HCoV-OC43 spike overlapping peptide pool stimulation. The clonotype was recovered from a human donor who received a COVID-19 vaccine. The CDR3 DNA reads TGCGCCAGCAGTTCAGGGAGAGAGGCCGGGGAGCTGTTTTTT. It specifies CASSSGREAGELFF.